This T cell receptor beta chain was sequenced for a study of blood T cell repertoires in COVID-19. Study-level background: Spain, Italy and the United States supplied samples that represented acute and convalescent COVID-19. T cells, B-cell-depleted T cells, or PBMCs supplied cDNA or gDNA.

Methods used by the authors: Amplifying reference gene primers gave estimates of nucleated cell counts. Data came from immunoSEQ multiplex PCR; TCRdb stores just in-frame clones and leaves some out. Clone size and V and J calls were adopted from that table, with D and trimming inferred from the DNA. The profile shows fewer than 250,000 clones, over 80% of them singletons. This CDR3 spans 14 amino acids. Per germline, CDR1 SQVTM and CDR2 ANQGSEA. V was shortened by 3 bases and J by 7 bases, with 18 bases between the two germline ends. Sequenced material: peripheral blood. V and J are TRBV29-1 and TRBJ1-2; a weak D match, TRBD1 (6 bases). The source is a woman in her fifties or sixties with active or convalescent COVID-19. This chain's CDR3 is CSVEDTGPAGGYTF. DNA for the CDR3: TGCAGCGTTGAGGACACAGGGCCCGCGGGTGGCTACACCTTC.